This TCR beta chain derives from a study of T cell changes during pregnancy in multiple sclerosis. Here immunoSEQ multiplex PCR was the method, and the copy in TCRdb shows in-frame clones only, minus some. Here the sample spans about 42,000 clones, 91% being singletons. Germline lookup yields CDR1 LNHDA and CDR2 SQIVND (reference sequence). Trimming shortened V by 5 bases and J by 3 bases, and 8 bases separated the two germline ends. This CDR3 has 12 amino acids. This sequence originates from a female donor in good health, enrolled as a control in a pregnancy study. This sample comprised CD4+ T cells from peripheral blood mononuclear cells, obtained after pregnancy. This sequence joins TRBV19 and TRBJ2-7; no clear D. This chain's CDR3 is CASSSTGYEQYF. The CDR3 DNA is TGTGCCAGTAGTTCCACGGGCTACGAGCAGTACTTC.